The TCR beta chain described here comes from a study of regulatory T cells in long-lasting Graves disease. This sample's time point: newly diagnosed GD, antithyroid drugs for less than 3 months. Extracted RNA from PBMCs served as the source of the TCR library. According to the study, TCR beta libraries were built with iRepertoire HTBI primers and CDR3-region Arm-PCR. Each CDR3 protein gets one entry after TCRdb re-called the multiplex PCR reads with MiXCR. The data show roughly 520,000 distinct CDR3 sequences, with 12% seen just once and about 8.9% held by the top ten. These sequences were also reported in another study, on T cells in Graves' hyperthyroidism and ophthalmopathy.

Source: peripheral blood mononuclear cells (PBMCs), taken at new diagnosis, from a patient treated with antithyroid drugs. The sequence derives from a woman in her 30s with Graves disease.

CDR3 nucleotides: TGTGCCAGTAATCCGGGACAGGTGATCTACGAGCAGTACTTC. It translates to CASNPGQVIYEQYF. The chain couples TRBV19 to TRBJ2-7; 8 bases align to TRBD1. Unmatched junction bases numbered 8, after V lost 7 bases and J lost 3 bases. Germline CDR1 reads LNHDA; CDR2 reads SQIVND (reference sequence). The CDR3 consists of 14 residues.